Here is one T cell receptor beta chain with its context. The antigen is undetermined. This sample was included in a study of T cell responses to AZD1222 COVID-19 vaccine. Study outcomes and limitations: Researchers report vaccine-associated CD4 TCRs spanning spike, with dominance at 160-218 and 743-854.

This CDR3 is built from 16 residues. Per the germline V gene, CDR1 is SGHTA and CDR2 is FQGNSA. Losses at the gene ends were 1 base for V and 4 bases for J; bases not matched to a gene: 4. Assay used: immunoSEQ multiplex PCR; TCRdb lists only in-frame clones, some missing. The data hold about 120,000 clones, with 80% to 90% observed a single time. The sequencing used peripheral blood, collected on day 0 of AZD1222 vaccination. The receptor was isolated from an adult in good health. V gene TRBV7-2 combines with J gene TRBJ1-3, with TRBD1 matching 10 bases. CDR3 in amino acids: CASSLGGTGEGNTIYF. As DNA, the CDR3 is TGTGCCAGCAGCTTAGGGGGGACAGGGGAAGGAAACACCATATATTTT. Drawing the rest from reference TRBV7-2 and TRBJ1-3, the complete variable domain is GAGVSQSPSNKVTEKGKDVELRCDPISGHTALYWYRQSLGQGLEFLIYFQGNSAPDKSGLPSDRFSAERTGGSVSTLTIQRTQQEDSAVYLCASSLGGTGEGNTIYFGEGSWLTVV.